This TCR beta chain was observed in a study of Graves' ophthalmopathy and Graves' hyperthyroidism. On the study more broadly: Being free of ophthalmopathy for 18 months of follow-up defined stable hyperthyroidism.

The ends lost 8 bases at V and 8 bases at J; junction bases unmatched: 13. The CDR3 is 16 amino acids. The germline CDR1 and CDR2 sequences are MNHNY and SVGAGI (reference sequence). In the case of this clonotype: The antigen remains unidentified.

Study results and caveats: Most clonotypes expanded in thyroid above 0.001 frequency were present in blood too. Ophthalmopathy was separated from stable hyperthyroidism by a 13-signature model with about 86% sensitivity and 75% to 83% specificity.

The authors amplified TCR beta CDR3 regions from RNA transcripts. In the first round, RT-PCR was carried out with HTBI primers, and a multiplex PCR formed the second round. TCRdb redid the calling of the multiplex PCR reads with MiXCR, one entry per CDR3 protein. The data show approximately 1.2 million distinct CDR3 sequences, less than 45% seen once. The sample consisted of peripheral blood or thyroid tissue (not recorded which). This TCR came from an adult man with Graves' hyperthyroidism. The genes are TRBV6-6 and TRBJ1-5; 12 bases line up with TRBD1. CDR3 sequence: CASGKLGQGAVEPQHF. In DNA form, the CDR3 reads TGTGCCAGCGGGAAATTGGGACAGGGGGCGGTGGAGCCCCAGCATTTT.